This T cell receptor (beta chain) derives from a study of T cell repertoires in cytomegalovirus infection. Study-wide background: Matching HLA type and CMV infection were both indicated by public TCR beta signatures. Notes on the study in general: The cumulative frequency of public TCR beta families identified carriers of CMV plus the relevant HLA. Dominant in the ex vivo response were TCR beta clonotypes restricted by HLA-C and specific for CMV.

This clonotype has a count of ten or more. As yet, its antigen is unknown. TCRdb recomputed calls from the reads with MiXCR, one row per CDR3 protein. This table holds roughly 230,000 distinct CDR3 sequences, 9% to 15% found once. The CDR3 extends over 12 amino acids. V dropped 5 bases and J dropped 9 bases, with 11 bases sitting between them. Germline V CDR1 and CDR2: SGHTA, FQGNSA. The TCR was taken from a human donor in good health (CMV status not recorded). Some clones in this sample may be carry-over from other donors' samples. The material sequenced was PBMCs. The rearrangement uses TRBV7-2 and TRBJ2-1; D remains ambiguous. The CDR3 nucleotides are TGTGCCAGCAGCGACTCAGGATTTGAGCAGTTCTTC. Translating gives CASSDSGFEQFF.